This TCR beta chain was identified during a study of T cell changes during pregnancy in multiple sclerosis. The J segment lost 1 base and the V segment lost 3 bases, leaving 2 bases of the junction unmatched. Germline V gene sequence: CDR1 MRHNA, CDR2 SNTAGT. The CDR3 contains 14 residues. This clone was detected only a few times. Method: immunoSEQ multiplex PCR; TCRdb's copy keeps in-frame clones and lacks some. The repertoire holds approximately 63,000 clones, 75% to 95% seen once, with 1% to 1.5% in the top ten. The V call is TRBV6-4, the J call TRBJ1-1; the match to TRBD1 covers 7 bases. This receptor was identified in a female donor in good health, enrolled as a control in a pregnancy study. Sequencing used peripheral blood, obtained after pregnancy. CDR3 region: CASSEGTANTEAFF. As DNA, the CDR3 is TGTGCCAGCAGTGAGGGGACAGCGAACACTGAAGCTTTCTTT.